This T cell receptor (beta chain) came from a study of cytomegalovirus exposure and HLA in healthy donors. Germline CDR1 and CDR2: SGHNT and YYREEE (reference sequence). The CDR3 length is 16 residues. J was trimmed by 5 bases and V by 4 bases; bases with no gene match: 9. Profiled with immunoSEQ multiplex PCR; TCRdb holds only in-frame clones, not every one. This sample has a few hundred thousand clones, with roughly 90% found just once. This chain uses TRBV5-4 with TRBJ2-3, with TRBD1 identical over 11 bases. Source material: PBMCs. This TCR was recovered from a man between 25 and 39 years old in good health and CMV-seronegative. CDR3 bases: TGTGCCAGCAGCCTTCGGGACAGGGGGGTGGGAGATACGCAGTATTTT. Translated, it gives CASSLRDRGVGDTQYF.